The rows below give T cell receptor beta chains drawn from one sample of a study of immune evolution from preneoplasia to lung adenocarcinoma. Profiling relied on immunoSEQ multiplex PCR, and the TCRdb table lists in-frame clones only, not all of them. Of 7,600 or so clones listed, 79% are singletons. The source material was FFPE adjacent normal lung tissue. Every receptor here comes from a person aged 60 to 80 with lung adenocarcinoma. Both conserved end residues are part of each CDR3. D genes are given only for firm matches. Size is omitted from some rows. Given values are once, few, many or a class for expanded clones.

V	length	size	D	J	DNA	CDR3
TRBV7-9	14	-	TRBD2	TRBJ2-1	TGTGCCAGTAGCCTTAGACTAGCTTCCAATGAGCAGTTCTTC	CASSLRLASNEQFF
TRBV29-1	12	-	-	TRBJ2-7	TGCAGCGTTGGGGACAACTCCTACGAGCAGTACTTC	CSVGDNSYEQYF
TRBV6-5	13	-	-	TRBJ2-7	TGTGCCAGCAGTTACGTCGATACCTACGAGCAGTACTTC	CASSYVDTYEQYF
TRBV6-1	16	-	TRBD2	TRBJ2-7	TGTGCCAGCAGTGCAACCTTACTAGCGGCCCCCTACGAGCAGTACTTC	CASSATLLAAPYEQYF
TRBV4-1	16	-	TRBD1	TRBJ2-4	TGCGCCAGCAGCCAGGGACAGGGGGGGGCCAAAAACATTCAGTACTTC	CASSQGQGGAKNIQYF
TRBV5-4	17	-	TRBD1	TRBJ1-3	TGTGCCAGCAGCTGGGCCGGGACAGGGAGCTCTGGAAACACCATATATTTT	CASSWAGTGSSGNTIYF
TRBV5-1	13	-	-	TRBJ1-4	TGCGCCAGTACGCAGGGTCCAGGTGAAAAACTGTTTTTT	CASTQGPGEKLFF
TRBV2	12	-	-	TRBJ2-7	TGTGCCGCCAACAGGGAAACCTACGAGCAGTACTTC	CAANRETYEQYF
TRBV9	14	-	TRBD1	TRBJ1-1	TGTGCCAGCAGCGTAGAACAGGGGTGCACTGAAGCTTTCTTT	CASSVEQGCTEAFF
TRBV21-1	15	-	-	TRBJ1-2	TGTGCCAGCACCAAAAACCGTGCGAGTCAGGATGGCTACACCTTC	CASTKNRASQDGYTF
TRBV20-1	11	-	-	TRBJ2-3	TGCAGTGCTAGCTACACAGATACGCAGTATTTT	CSASYTDTQYF
TRBV5-1	16	-	-	TRBJ1-4	TGCGCCAGCAGCTCGGGACACTCCTCGAGTAATGAAAAACTGTTTTTT	CASSSGHSSSNEKLFF
TRBV28	12	-	-	TRBJ1-2	TGTGCCAGCAGAACAGGGTCCTATGGCTACACCTTC	CASRTGSYGYTF
TRBV7-7	14	-	-	TRBJ1-1	TGTGCTAGCAGGGTAGTCGGACTTAACACTGAAGCTTTCTTT	CASRVVGLNTEAFF
TRBV30	15	-	-	TRBJ1-6	TGTGCCAGCTACAGTCGGAGCTCCTATAATTCACCCCTCCACTTT	CASYSRSSYNSPLHF
TRBV5-1	17	-	TRBD2	TRBJ2-2	TGCGCCAGCAGCCCCGGGTATGGGACTAGCGGGACCGGGGAGCTGTTTTTT	CASSPGYGTSGTGELFF
TRBV30	16	-	TRBD2	TRBJ2-1	TGTGCCTGGACCCCTGGGGGGGGTTCCTATCGCAATGAGCAGTTCTTC	CAWTPGGGSYRNEQFF
TRBV27	16	-	-	TRBJ2-2	TGTGCCAGCAGTTTAAGTAGGACTCCGGGGACCGGGGAGCTGTTTTTT	CASSLSRTPGTGELFF
TRBV19	14	once	-	TRBJ2-7	TGTGCCAGTAGTATGGGGGGCGCCCCCTACGAGCAGTACTTC	CASSMGGAPYEQYF
TRBV11-2	15	-	TRBD1	TRBJ2-7	TGTGCCAGCAGAAAAAACCCGGACAGGGCCTACGAGCAGTACTTC	CASRKNPDRAYEQYF
TRBV7-9	15	-	-	TRBJ2-5	TGTGCCAGCAGCTTAGGAGGCGGGGACATGAAGACCCAGTACTTC	CASSLGGGDMKTQYF
TRBV4-1	18	once	-	TRBJ2-7	TGCGCCAGCAGCCCCGTAGGGGAAGCTCCTCCCTCTCACTACGAGCAGTACTTC	CASSPVGEAPPSHYEQYF
TRBV7-3	16	few	TRBD2	TRBJ2-1	TGTGCCAGCAGCTCCCGGACTAGCGGGATTAGCGATGAGCAGTTCTTC	CASSSRTSGISDEQFF
TRBV4-1	14	-	TRBD1	TRBJ2-7	TGCGCCAGCAGCTACCGGGACAGGGACGACGAGCAGTACTTC	CASSYRDRDDEQYF
TRBV5-1	15	-	-	TRBJ2-3	TGCGCCAGCAGCTTGGCAGTACGTGTCACAGATACGCAGTATTTT	CASSLAVRVTDTQYF
TRBV27	15	-	-	TRBJ2-2	TGTGCCAGCAGTCCGAGAGGACTCGACACCGGGGAGCTGTTTTTT	CASSPRGLDTGELFF
TRBV7-9	13	-	-	TRBJ2-2	TGTGCCAGCAGCTTAGAGGGGACCGGGGAGCTGTTTTTT	CASSLEGTGELFF
TRBV19	13	-	TRBD1	TRBJ2-7	TGTGCCAGCAGAGGGGGCGTAGCCTACGAGCAGTACTTC	CASRGGVAYEQYF
TRBV7-2	16	-	TRBD2	TRBJ2-3	TGTGCCAGCAGACCTAGACCTAGCGGGGGCACAGATACGCAGTATTTT	CASRPRPSGGTDTQYF
TRBV7-9	11	-	-	TRBJ2-7	TGTGCCTCTAGTGCGGGGAACGAGCAGTACTTC	CASSAGNEQYF
TRBV27	16	few	-	TRBJ1-1	TGTGCCAGCAGTTTCCACTTCCGGGGGCGCGAGACTGAAGCTTTCTTT	CASSFHFRGRETEAFF
TRBV6-1	14	-	-	TRBJ1-1	TGTGCCAGCAGTGAAAGGGGTGGTGGCACTGAAGCTTTCTTT	CASSERGGGTEAFF
TRBV6-6	16	once	TRBD1	TRBJ1-5	TGTGCCAGCAGTTCCAACAGGGGGCCGGATATCCAGCCCCAGCATTTT	CASSSNRGPDIQPQHF
TRBV6-5	15	-	-	TRBJ2-3	TGTGCCAGCAGTCCCTTTTCGGCGGGACGGGAGACGCAGTATTTT	CASSPFSAGRETQYF
TRBV5-4	15	-	-	TRBJ2-2	TGTGCCAGCAGCTTGGACAGGACGAACACCGGGGAGCTGTTTTTT	CASSLDRTNTGELFF
TRBV11-2	17	-	TRBD1	TRBJ2-5	TGTGCCAGCAGCTTAGGAGCCATCACAGGGGGGAACGAGGCCCAGTACTTC	CASSLGAITGGNEAQYF
TRBV11-2	17	-	-	TRBJ1-5	TGTGCCAGCAGCTTAGGGTGGGGCCTATCGGACAGTCAGCCCCAGCATTTT	CASSLGWGLSDSQPQHF
TRBV2	15	-	TRBD1	TRBJ1-5	TGTGCCACCACACCGGGACAGGGAGGCAATCAGCCCCAGCATTTT	CATTPGQGGNQPQHF
TRBV6-1	15	-	-	TRBJ1-1	TGTGCCAGCAGTGAAACCACGGGCTCGAACACTGAAGCTTTCTTT	CASSETTGSNTEAFF
TRBV6-5	14	once	-	TRBJ1-6	TGTGCCAGCCGGACAGCCTCCTATAATTCACCCCTCCACTTT	CASRTASYNSPLHF
TRBV29-1	13	once	-	TRBJ1-1	TGCAGCGTTGATTACGGGAGGAACACTGAAGCTTTCTTT	CSVDYGRNTEAFF
TRBV28	16	-	TRBD1	TRBJ2-5	TGTGCCAGCAGCAAGGGACAGAAAGGGTACCAAGAGACCCAGTACTTC	CASSKGQKGYQETQYF
TRBV11-2	15	-	TRBD2	TRBJ2-1	TGTGCCAGCAGCTCGGGACTAGCGGTCTACAATGAGCAGTTCTTC	CASSSGLAVYNEQFF
TRBV11-2	18	-	TRBD2	TRBJ2-7	TGTGCCAGCAGCTTAGTCCCCCCCGGTATAGCGGGGAACTACGAGCAGTACTTC	CASSLVPPGIAGNYEQYF
TRBV19	11	-	-	TRBJ2-7	TGTGCCAGTACAGTCCTCTACGAGCAGTACTTC	CASTVLYEQYF
TRBV30	15	-	TRBD1	TRBJ1-5	TGTGCCTGGCGAGGCCCGGGACAGGGTGGTCAGCCCCAGCATTTT	CAWRGPGQGGQPQHF
TRBV11-2	15	-	-	TRBJ1-1	TGTGCCAGTCGAGCTAGTCCAGGGAAGGACACTGAAGCTTTCTTT	CASRASPGKDTEAFF
TRBV30	15	once	-	TRBJ1-2	TGTGCCTGGAATACTCCAGGAGCTCCTAACTATGGCTACACCTTC	CAWNTPGAPNYGYTF
TRBV19	15	-	-	TRBJ1-2	TGTGCCAGTAGTATCGAGGGCGGAGGGAACTATGGCTACATCTTC	CASSIEGGGNYGYIF
TRBV28	15	-	-	TRBJ1-5	TGTGCCAGCAGTTGGGAGGGATTAGGCAATCAGCCCCAGCATTTT	CASSWEGLGNQPQHF
TRBV6-6	14	-	TRBD2	TRBJ2-7	TGTGCCAGCAGCTCGACTAGCGGGACCTACGAGCAGTACTTC	CASSSTSGTYEQYF
TRBV5-1	11	-	-	TRBJ2-7	TGCGCCAGCAGCTTGGGGTACGAGCAGTACTTC	CASSLGYEQYF
TRBV7-9	14	-	-	TRBJ1-2	TGTGCCAGCAACGATTATCTAGGGTACTATGGCTACACCTTC	CASNDYLGYYGYTF